The 25 T cell receptor beta chains given below trace back to one sample, sequenced in a study of blood T cell repertoires in COVID-19. Using immunoSEQ multiplex PCR, the repertoire was profiled, and TCRdb retains in-frame clones only, with some absent. In the table there are 200,000 to 300,000 clones, around 89% of which are singletons. The specimen was PBMCs or T cells enriched from blood (not recorded which). The receptors were sampled from a woman in her 30s who had recovered from COVID-19.

The CDR3 sequence: CASSLGNTIYF. The CDR3 bases are TGTGCCAGCAGTCTAGGAAACACCATATATTTT. V usage is TRBV12-3 or TRBV12-4 and J usage is TRBJ1-3; D uncertain. The CDR3 is 11 amino acids. Trimming shortened V by 5 bases and J by 4 bases, and 3 bases separated the two germline ends.

This chain uses TRBV5-5 with TRBJ1-1, with unresolved D. V shed 2 bases and J shed 3 bases, with 8 bases lying between them. This CDR3 has 13 residues. The V gene's germline CDR1 is SGHKS and CDR2 YYEKEE (reference sequence). The DNA of the CDR3 is TGTGCCAGCAGCTTTCGGCGGGACACTGAAGCTTTCTTT. It codes for CASSFRRDTEAFF.

The genes are TRBV28 and TRBJ1-1; D unclear. Trimming removed 3 bases at V and 1 base at J, with 3 bases between. The germline V gene encodes CDR1 MDHEN and CDR2 SYDVKM. This CDR3 is built from 12 residues. The CDR3 reads CASSFWNTEAFF. The CDR3 DNA is TGTGCCAGCAGTTTCTGGAACACTGAAGCTTTCTTT.

The rearrangement links TRBV29-1 to TRBJ2-2; 7 positions agree with TRBD1. Unmatched junction bases numbered 8, after V lost 7 bases and J lost 6 bases. The CDR3 has 13 amino acids. Germline lookup yields CDR1 SQVTM and CDR2 ANQGSEA. The CDR3 is CSARRQGAGELFF. DNA for the CDR3: TGCAGCGCACGCAGACAGGGAGCCGGGGAGCTGTTTTTT.

V is TRBV19 and J is TRBJ2-1; 9 bases map to TRBD2. Germline V gene lookup returns CDR1 LNHDA and CDR2 SQIVND (reference sequence). The CDR3 extends over 15 amino acids. The J segment lost 7 bases and the V segment lost 6 bases, leaving 10 bases of the junction unmatched. As DNA, the CDR3 is TGTGCCAGTAGCCCCAGAGCGGGAGGAAGGAATGAGCAGTTCTTC. Translation: CASSPRAGGRNEQFF.

To note about this clone: One junction end disagrees with the germline gene, perhaps due to a read error. The chain recombines TRBV11-3 with TRBJ2-2, with D possibly matching TRBD2 (5 bases). Germline loops: CDR1 SGHNT, CDR2 YENEEA. The CDR3 loop spans 17 amino acids. In DNA, the CDR3 is TGTGCCAGCAGCCCCCGTCCCGGCGAGCGTAAGCACCGGGGAGCTGTTTTT. Protein product: CASSPRPGERKHRGAVF.

V usage is TRBV3-1 (or the pseudogene TRBV3-2) and J usage is TRBJ1-2, with unresolved D. Per the germline V gene, CDR1 is LGHDT and CDR2 is YNNKEL (reference sequence). Trimming pared 4 bases from V and 8 bases from J, leaving 11 bases between. The CDR3 covers 12 residues. As DNA, the CDR3 is TGTGCCAGCAGCCCATGGACGGGGGGCTACACCTTC. Its protein product is CASSPWTGGYTF.

There are a few counts of this clone. The chain carries TRBV2 and TRBJ1-5, with D possibly matching TRBD1 (5 bases). Germline V lookup: CDR1 SNHLY, CDR2 FYNNEI. This CDR3 is built from 14 residues. The germline V and J ends were trimmed by 7 bases and 3 bases, with 13 bases remaining between them. CDR3 DNA sequence: TGTGCCAGCAACTCAGGGACTAACAATCAGCCCCAGCATTTT. This sequence encodes CASNSGTNNQPQHF.

The chain links TRBV27 to TRBJ1-2; 7 bases map to TRBD1. Germline V gene lookup returns CDR1 MNHEY and CDR2 SMNVEV (reference sequence). The CDR3 has 15 amino acids. V gave up 5 bases and J gave up 4 bases; unmatched junction bases: 10. Here the CDR3 reads CASSQLSGTVYGYTF. CDR3 nucleotide sequence: TGTGCCAGCAGTCAGCTCTCCGGGACAGTCTATGGCTACACCTTC.

The chain recombines TRBV10-2 with TRBJ1-5; 9 bases fit TRBD1. CDR1 WSHSY and CDR2 SAAADI come from the germline V gene. The J segment lost 4 bases and the V segment lost 11 bases, leaving 6 bases of the junction unmatched. The CDR3 has 13 residues. CDR3 in DNA: TGCGCCGTAAAACAGGGGGCTAATCAGCCCCAGCATTTT. Translation gives CAVKQGANQPQHF.

V gene TRBV28 combines with J gene TRBJ1-3; TRBD1 agrees at 10 bases. Unmatched junction bases numbered 9, after V lost 2 bases and J lost 8 bases. Germline CDR1 and CDR2: MDHEN and SYDVKM. CDR3 length: 16 amino acids. Here the CDR3 DNA reads TGTGCCAGCAGTTTAACTACCGGGACAGGGGTATACACCATATATTTT. Amino acids: CASSLTTGTGVYTIYF.

The chain employs TRBV29-1 and TRBJ1-2; D is unresolved. V was cut by 0 bases and J by 3 bases, with 8 bases left in between. The CDR3 has 13 residues. From germline, CDR1 is SQVTM and CDR2 ANQGSEA. The chain's CDR3 is CSVEDLTDYGYTF. In DNA form, the CDR3 reads TGCAGCGTTGAAGATCTTACGGACTATGGCTACACCTTC.

This rearrangement joins TRBV7-2 to TRBJ1-5, with 9 bases that match TRBD1. This CDR3 is 15 amino acids long. Trimming took 2 bases from V and 4 from J; bases not matched to a gene: 3. Germline CDR1 reads SGHTA; CDR2 reads FQGNSA. CDR3 DNA: TGTGCCAGCAGCTTAACAGGGGGCGGGAATCAGCCCCAGCATTTT. Its translation: CASSLTGGGNQPQHF.

A single count supports this clone. V usage is TRBV7-6 and J usage is TRBJ1-5; perhaps TRBD1 as D (5 bases). Deletions cut 3 bases from V and 1 base from J, with 10 bases between. Germline V gene sequence: CDR1 SGHVS, CDR2 FNYEAQ. The CDR3 is 15 amino acids. The CDR3 region is CASSLGTDSNQPQHF. CDR3 sequence (DNA): TGTGCCAGCAGCTTGGGGACTGACAGCAATCAGCCCCAGCATTTT.

This sequence joins TRBV19 and TRBJ1-2; tentative D call: TRBD1 (6 bases). The CDR3 totals 14 residues. Looked up from germline, CDR1 is LNHDA and CDR2 is SQIVND (reference sequence). Trimming stripped 8 bases from V and 4 bases from J, with 17 bases between. CDR3: CASLPQGKVYGYTF. The CDR3 coding sequence is TGTGCCAGTCTGCCCCAGGGGAAGGTCTATGGCTACACCTTC.

V and J are TRBV6-5 and TRBJ2-7, with 13 positions matching TRBD2. The CDR3 is 15 residues long. Losses at the gene ends were 6 bases for V and 5 bases for J; bases not matched to a gene: 7. The germline CDR1 and CDR2 sequences are MNHEY and SVGAGI. CDR3 DNA sequence: TGTGCCAGCAGCCAACGGACTAGCGGGAGCGACGAGCAGTACTTC. As protein: CASSQRTSGSDEQYF.

V and J are TRBV28 and TRBJ2-1, with a tentative D call TRBD1 (5 bases). V lost 6 bases to trimming and J lost 5 bases, with 17 bases between them. The CDR3 length is 15 residues. CDR1 and CDR2 from the germline V gene are MDHEN and SYDVKM. CDR3: CASSPLSGRNNEQFF. The CDR3 DNA reads as TGTGCCAGCAGCCCCCTGTCAGGGCGAAACAATGAGCAGTTCTTC.

The V gene is TRBV7-9, the J gene TRBJ1-1; maybe TRBD1 (6 bases). V was clipped by 5 bases and J by 0 bases, with 16 bases between them. CDR1 SEHNR and CDR2 FQNEAQ come from the germline V gene (reference sequence). CDR3 size: 16 residues. This chain's CDR3 is CASSVGSGTLNTEAFF. The CDR3 nucleotides read TGTGCCAGCAGCGTCGGTTCCGGGACACTGAACACTGAAGCTTTCTTT.

This sequence joins TRBV6-5 and TRBJ2-7; TRBD1 matches at 10 bases. The CDR3 loop spans 14 amino acids. Germline assignment: CDR1 MNHEY and CDR2 SVGAGI. Trimming removed 4 bases from V and 6 bases from J; junction bases left unmatched: 6. DNA for the CDR3: TGTGCCAGCAGTTCCGGGACAGGGGCTATCGAGCAGTACTTC. Protein sequence: CASSSGTGAIEQYF.

The chain employs TRBV5-6 and TRBJ1-4; 7 positions match TRBD1. V was clipped by 0 bases and J by 0 bases; unmatched bases: 2. CDR1 SGHDT and CDR2 YYEEEE come from the germline V gene. The CDR3 loop spans 16 amino acids. The CDR3 sequence is CASSLGTGATNEKLFF. The CDR3 DNA is TGTGCCAGCAGCTTGGGAACAGGGGCAACTAATGAAAAACTGTTTTTT.

The rearrangement uses TRBV6-1 and TRBJ1-2, with a tentative D call TRBD1 (6 bases). Germline CDR1 MNHNS, CDR2 SASEGT. V shed 3 bases and J shed 10 bases, with 15 bases lying between them. This CDR3 has 13 residues. The CDR3 here is CASSDQGQTFYTF. Here the CDR3 DNA reads TGTGCCAGCAGTGATCAAGGACAGACCTTCTACACCTTC.

The chain joins TRBV25-1 to TRBJ1-1; D is ambiguous. This CDR3 region has 13 residues. With 4 bases removed from V and 0 bases from J, the gap between germline ends came to 6 bases. Germline V gene lookup returns CDR1 MGHDK and CDR2 SYGVNS. CDR3 nucleotide sequence: TGTGCCAGCAGTGGAGGGCTGAACACTGAAGCTTTCTTT. Translating it yields CASSGGLNTEAFF.

This clone was found once. The chain links TRBV7-9 to TRBJ1-4, with a possible D match to TRBD1 (5 bases). Trimming removed 5 bases from V and 8 bases from J, with 12 bases in between. Per germline, CDR1 SEHNR and CDR2 FQNEAQ (reference sequence). The CDR3 has 13 residues. CDR3 coding DNA: TGTGCCAGCAGCCCCTCGGGGGGGGAAAAACTGTTTTTT. Translating gives CASSPSGGEKLFF.

The V gene is TRBV19, the J gene TRBJ1-1; D uncertain. There are 13 residues in the CDR3. Looked up from germline, CDR1 is LNHDA and CDR2 is SQIVND (reference sequence). V lost 5 bases, J lost 5 bases, and 12 bases lay in between. CDR3 protein: CASSSIGMTEAFF. The CDR3 bases are TGTGCCAGTAGTTCTATCGGGATGACTGAAGCTTTCTTT.

The V call is TRBV12-5, the J call TRBJ2-1; 11 nucleotides align to TRBD1. Germline CDR1 LGHNT, CDR2 FRNRAP. After removal of 0 bases from V and 4 bases from J, the junction contained 5 bases not matched to a gene. CDR3 length: 17 residues. Here the CDR3 reads CASGLVTGTGGYNEQFF. The CDR3 bases are TGTGCTAGTGGTTTGGTTACGGGGACAGGGGGTTACAATGAGCAGTTCTTC.